The present entry profiles one T cell receptor (beta chain) with its context. This sample was taken from a study of blood T cell repertoires in COVID-19. Assay used: immunoSEQ multiplex PCR; TCRdb lists only in-frame clones, some missing. The sample carries 250,000 to 350,000 clones, roughly 88% recorded once. The CDR3 runs to 14 residues. V was shortened by 0 bases and J by 1 base, with 7 bases between the two germline ends. Germline lookup yields CDR1 SGHAT and CDR2 FQNNGV. The source of this sequence is a woman in her thirties who had recovered from COVID-19. Sequenced: PBMCs or T cells enriched from blood (not recorded which). The chain has TRBV11-2 and TRBJ2-7; TRBD2 might be the D (5 bases). CDR3 DNA sequence: TGTGCCAGCAGCTTAGACCGGGGTTCCTACGAGCAGTACTTC. Translated, it gives CASSLDRGSYEQYF.